This passage covers 4 T cell receptor beta chains from one sample sequenced in a study of shared clonotypes between healthy human individuals. Sequencing was performed with immunoSEQ multiplex PCR; in TCRdb, only in-frame clones are kept and a portion is missing. The sample includes 2 million to 3 million clones, over 85% seen only once; the top ten take more than 0.35%. Sequenced: naive CD4+ T cells from PBMCs. The subset denotes: CD45RA+ positively selected. The receptors here all came from a young man in good health. Some clones in this sample may be carry-over from other donors' samples.

This chain joins TRBV18 and TRBJ2-1, with 10 bases fitting TRBD2. Germline CDR1 KGHSH, CDR2 LQKENI. The CDR3 runs 14 residues. J gave up 5 bases and V 3 bases, and 1 base lay outside the gene matches. The CDR3 loop is CASSPGLANNEQFF. The CDR3 nucleotides are TGTGCCAGCTCACCGGGACTAGCGAACAATGAGCAGTTCTTC. Full variable domain (missing parts from reference TRBV18 and TRBJ2-1): NAGVMQNPRHLVRRRGQEARLRCSPMKGHSHVYWYRQLPEEGLKFMVYLQKENIIDESGMPKERFSAEFPKEGPSILRIQQVVRGDSAAYFCASSPGLANNEQFFGPGTRLTVL.

The chain employs TRBV21-1 and TRBJ2-5; the table's D gene call, TRBD2, was not cross checked with the DNA. TRBV21-1 is flagged as a pseudogene. The CDR3 is 17 amino acids. This CDR3 reads CASSKKLAGVGGETQYF. The CDR3 DNA is TGTGCCAGCAGCAAGAAACTAGCGGGAGTTGGAGGAGAGACCCAGTACTTC.

The chain uses TRBV6-1 and TRBJ2-1, with 12 bases lining up with TRBD2. The J segment lost 8 bases and the V segment lost 4 bases, leaving 6 bases of the junction unmatched. Germline V gives CDR1 MNHNS, CDR2 SASEGT. This CDR3 is 15 amino acids long. The CDR3 region has the DNA TGTGCCAGCAGTGCCAGACTAGCGGGAGTCCATGAGCAGTTCTTC. Protein product: CASSARLAGVHEQFF.

This chain uses TRBV27 with TRBJ2-7; perhaps TRBD1 as D (5 bases). The CDR3 runs 17 residues. Trimming took 2 bases from V and 2 from J, leaving 19 bases between them. Germline CDR1 and CDR2: MNHEY and SMNVEV (reference sequence). The CDR3 sequence is CASSLKGSTALPYEQYF. The DNA for the CDR3 is TGTGCCAGCAGTTTAAAAGGGTCGACAGCGCTCCCCTACGAGCAGTACTTC.